This T cell receptor (beta chain) was recovered during a study of blood T cells in healthy people across ages. With a J-beta primer mix and a sample-barcoded 5' primer, a second PCR ran roughly 7 to 11 cycles. MiXCR was run by TCRdb on the 5' RACE reads, yielding one entry per CDR3 protein. The top ten hold about 20% of the sample, which has hundreds of thousands of distinct CDR3 sequences, 58% seen once. Per the germline V gene, CDR1 is DFQATT and CDR2 is SNEGSKA (reference sequence). V lost 0 bases and J 0 bases, leaving 8 bases between the germline ends. The CDR3 runs to 14 residues. Source material: blood. The chain uses TRBV20-1 and TRBJ1-2, with D hard to call. The clonotype originates from a man in his thirties or forties in good health. The CDR3 DNA is TGCAGTGCTAGAGATCCCAGCCCTAACTATGGCTACACCTTC. It is translated as CSARDPSPNYGYTF.